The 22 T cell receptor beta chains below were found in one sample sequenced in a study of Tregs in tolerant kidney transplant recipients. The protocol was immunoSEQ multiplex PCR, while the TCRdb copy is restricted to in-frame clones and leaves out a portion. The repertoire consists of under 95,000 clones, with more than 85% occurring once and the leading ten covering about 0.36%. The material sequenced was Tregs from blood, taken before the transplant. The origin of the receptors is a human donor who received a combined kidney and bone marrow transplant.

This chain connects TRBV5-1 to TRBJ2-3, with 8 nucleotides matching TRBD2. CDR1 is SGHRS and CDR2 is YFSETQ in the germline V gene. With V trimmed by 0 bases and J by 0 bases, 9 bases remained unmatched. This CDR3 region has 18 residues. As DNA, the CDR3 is TGCGCCAGCAGCTTGGCCCCACCGGGACTAGGGAGCACAGATACGCAGTATTTT. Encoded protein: CASSLAPPGLGSTDTQYF.

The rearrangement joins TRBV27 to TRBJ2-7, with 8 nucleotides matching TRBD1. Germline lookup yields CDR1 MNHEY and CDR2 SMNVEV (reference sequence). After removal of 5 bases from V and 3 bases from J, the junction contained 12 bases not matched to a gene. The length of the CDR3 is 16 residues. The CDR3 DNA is TGTGCCAGCAGTCCGGGGGACAGGTCATTCCTCTACGAGCAGTACTTC. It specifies CASSPGDRSFLYEQYF.

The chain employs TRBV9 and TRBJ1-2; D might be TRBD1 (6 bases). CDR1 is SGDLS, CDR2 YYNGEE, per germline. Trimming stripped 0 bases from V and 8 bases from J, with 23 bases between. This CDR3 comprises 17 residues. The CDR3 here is CASSVGAGAWGSGGYTF. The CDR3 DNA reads TGTGCCAGCAGCGTAGGGGCAGGGGCCTGGGGCTCCGGGGGCTACACCTTC.

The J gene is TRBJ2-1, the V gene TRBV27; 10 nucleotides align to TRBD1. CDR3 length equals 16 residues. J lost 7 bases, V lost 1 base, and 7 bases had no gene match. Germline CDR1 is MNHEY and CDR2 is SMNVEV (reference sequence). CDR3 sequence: CASSLLGTGVRNEQFF. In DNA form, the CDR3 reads TGTGCCAGCAGTTTATTAGGGACAGGGGTTCGGAATGAGCAGTTCTTC.

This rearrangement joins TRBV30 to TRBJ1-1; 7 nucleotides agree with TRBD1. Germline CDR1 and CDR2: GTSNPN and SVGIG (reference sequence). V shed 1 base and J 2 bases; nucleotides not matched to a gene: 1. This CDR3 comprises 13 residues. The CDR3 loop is CAWSGDRNTEAFF. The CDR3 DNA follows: TGTGCCTGGAGTGGGGACAGAAACACTGAAGCTTTCTTT.

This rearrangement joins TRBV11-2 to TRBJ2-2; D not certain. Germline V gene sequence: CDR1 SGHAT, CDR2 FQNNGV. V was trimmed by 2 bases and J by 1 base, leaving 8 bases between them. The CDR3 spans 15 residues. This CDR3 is CASSLSRWNTGELFF. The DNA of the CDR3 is TGTGCCAGCAGCTTATCCCGGTGGAACACCGGGGAGCTGTTTTTT.

Here the CDR3 reads CASSQVAQETQYF. The CDR3 nucleotides are TGCGCCAGCAGCCAAGTTGCCCAGGAGACCCAGTACTTC. The genes are TRBV4-1 and TRBJ2-5; no clear D gene. The V gene lost 1 base and the J gene lost 5 bases, with 8 bases spanning the gap. This CDR3 has 13 residues. Germline V CDR1 and CDR2: MGHRA, YSYEKL.

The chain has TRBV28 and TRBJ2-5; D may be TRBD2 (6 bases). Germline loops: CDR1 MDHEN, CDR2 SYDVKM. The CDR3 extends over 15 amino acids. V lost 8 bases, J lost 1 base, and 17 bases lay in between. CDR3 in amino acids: CASGSRSGLQETQYF. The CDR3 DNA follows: TGTGCCAGCGGATCCCGTAGCGGACTCCAAGAGACCCAGTACTTC.

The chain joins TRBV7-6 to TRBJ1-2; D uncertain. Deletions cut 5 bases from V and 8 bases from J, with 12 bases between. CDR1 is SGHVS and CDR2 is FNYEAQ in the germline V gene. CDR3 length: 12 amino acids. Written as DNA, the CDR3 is TGTGCCAGCAGCCCGCCTGGGCGGGGCTACACCTTC. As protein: CASSPPGRGYTF.

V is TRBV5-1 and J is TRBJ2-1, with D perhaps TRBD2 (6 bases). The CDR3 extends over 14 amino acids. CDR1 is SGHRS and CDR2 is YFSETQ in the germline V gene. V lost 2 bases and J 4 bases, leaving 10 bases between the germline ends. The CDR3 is CASSFGDWYNEQFF. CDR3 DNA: TGCGCCAGCAGCTTCGGGGACTGGTACAATGAGCAGTTCTTC.

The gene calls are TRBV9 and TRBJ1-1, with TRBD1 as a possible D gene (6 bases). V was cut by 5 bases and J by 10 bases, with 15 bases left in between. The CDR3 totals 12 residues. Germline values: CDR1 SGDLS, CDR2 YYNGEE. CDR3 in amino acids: CASRAQGRGAFF. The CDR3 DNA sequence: TGTGCCAGCAGAGCACAGGGACGTGGAGCTTTCTTT.

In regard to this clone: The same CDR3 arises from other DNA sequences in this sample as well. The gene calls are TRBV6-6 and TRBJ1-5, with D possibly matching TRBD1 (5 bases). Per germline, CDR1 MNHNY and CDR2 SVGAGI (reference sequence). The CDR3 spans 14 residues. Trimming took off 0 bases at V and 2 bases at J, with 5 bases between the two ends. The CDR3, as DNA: TGTGCCAGCAGTTACTCGACAGGCAATCAGCCCCAGCATTTT. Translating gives CASSYSTGNQPQHF.

The CDR3: CASLRQGSDEQYF. The CDR3 coding sequence is TGTGCCAGTCTGCGACAGGGTTCAGACGAGCAGTACTTC. The V gene is TRBV28, the J gene TRBJ2-7; 7 nucleotides align to TRBD1. The CDR3 sequence is 13 residues long. Germline V gives CDR1 MDHEN, CDR2 SYDVKM. Trimming took 9 bases from V and 5 from J; bases not matched to a gene: 10.

CDR3 coding DNA: TGTGCCTGGAGCCGGGAGTTAGGGAAAGCTTTCTTT. The encoded protein is CAWSRELGKAFF. The chain carries TRBV30 and TRBJ1-1; D remains unclear. The CDR3 is made up of 12 amino acids. Trimming took 3 bases from V and 9 from J, leaving 14 bases between them. From germline, CDR1 is GTSNPN and CDR2 SVGIG (reference sequence).

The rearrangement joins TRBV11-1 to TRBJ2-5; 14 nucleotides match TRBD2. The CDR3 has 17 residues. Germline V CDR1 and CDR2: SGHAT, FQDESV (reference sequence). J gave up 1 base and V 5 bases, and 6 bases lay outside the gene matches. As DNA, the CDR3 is TGTGCCAGCAGCCTCGGGACTAGCGGGGGTACCCAAGAGACCCAGTACTTC. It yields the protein CASSLGTSGGTQETQYF.

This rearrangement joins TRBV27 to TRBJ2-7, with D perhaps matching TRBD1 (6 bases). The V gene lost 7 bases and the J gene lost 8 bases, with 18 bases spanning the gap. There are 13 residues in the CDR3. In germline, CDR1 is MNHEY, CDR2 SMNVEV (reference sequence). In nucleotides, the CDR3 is TGTGCCAGCAAGGGGCAGGGGCACACACAGCAGTACTTC. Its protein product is CASKGQGHTQQYF.

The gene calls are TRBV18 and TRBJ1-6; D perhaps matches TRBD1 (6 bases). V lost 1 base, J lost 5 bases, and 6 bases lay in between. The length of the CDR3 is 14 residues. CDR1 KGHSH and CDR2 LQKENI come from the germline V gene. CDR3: CASSPQGDNSPLHF. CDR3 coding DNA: TGTGCCAGCTCACCACAGGGGGATAATTCACCCCTCCACTTT. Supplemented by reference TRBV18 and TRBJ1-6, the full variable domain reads NAGVMQNPRHLVRRRGQEARLRCSPMKGHSHVYWYRQLPEEGLKFMVYLQKENIIDESGMPKERFSAEFPKEGPSILRIQQVVRGDSAAYFCASSPQGDNSPLHFGNGTRLTVT.

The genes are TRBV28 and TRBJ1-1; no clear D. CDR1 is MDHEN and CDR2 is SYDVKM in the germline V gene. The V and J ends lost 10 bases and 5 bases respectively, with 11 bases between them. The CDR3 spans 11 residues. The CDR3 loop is CATGLTTEAFF. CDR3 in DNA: TGTGCCACCGGACTGACGACTGAAGCTTTCTTT.

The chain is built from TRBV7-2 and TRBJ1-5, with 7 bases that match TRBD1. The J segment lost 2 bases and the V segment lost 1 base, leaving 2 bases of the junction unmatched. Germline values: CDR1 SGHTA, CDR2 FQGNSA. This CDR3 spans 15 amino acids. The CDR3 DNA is TGTGCCAGCAGCTTAGGAGGACAGGGCAATCAGCCCCAGCATTTT. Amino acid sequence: CASSLGGQGNQPQHF.

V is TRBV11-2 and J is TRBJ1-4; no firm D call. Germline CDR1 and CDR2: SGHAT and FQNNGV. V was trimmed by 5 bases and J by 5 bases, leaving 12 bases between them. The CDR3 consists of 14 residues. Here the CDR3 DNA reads TGTGCCAGCAGCCCCGCAGAGGCGAATGAAAAACTGTTTTTT. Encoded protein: CASSPAEANEKLFF.

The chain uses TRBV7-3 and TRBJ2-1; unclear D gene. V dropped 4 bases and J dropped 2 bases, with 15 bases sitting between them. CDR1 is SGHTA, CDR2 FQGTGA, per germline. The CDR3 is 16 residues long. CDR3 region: CASSSPRTPAYNEQFF. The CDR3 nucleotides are TGTGCCAGCAGCTCCCCCCGGACCCCAGCCTACAATGAGCAGTTCTTC.

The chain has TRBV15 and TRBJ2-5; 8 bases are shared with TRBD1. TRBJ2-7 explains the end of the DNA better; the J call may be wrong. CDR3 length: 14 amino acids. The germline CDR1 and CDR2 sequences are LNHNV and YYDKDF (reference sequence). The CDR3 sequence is CATSKDRGPYEQYF. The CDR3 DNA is TGTGCCACCAGCAAAGACAGGGGTCCCTACGAGCAGTACTTC.